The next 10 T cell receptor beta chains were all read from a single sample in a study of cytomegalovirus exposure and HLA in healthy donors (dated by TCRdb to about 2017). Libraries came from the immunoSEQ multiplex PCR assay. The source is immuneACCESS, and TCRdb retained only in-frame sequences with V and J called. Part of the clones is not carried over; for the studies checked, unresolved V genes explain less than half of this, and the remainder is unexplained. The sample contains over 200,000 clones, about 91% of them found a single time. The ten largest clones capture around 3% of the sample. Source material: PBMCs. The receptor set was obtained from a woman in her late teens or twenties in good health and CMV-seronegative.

The CDR3 is CASRDRDTSLEQYF. The CDR3 DNA follows: TGTGCCAGCAGAGACCGGGATACCTCCCTCGAGCAGTACTTC. This chain uses TRBV2 with TRBJ2-7; tentative D call: TRBD2 (5 bases). CDR1 is SNHLY and CDR2 is FYNNEI in the germline V gene. This CDR3 region has 14 residues. V was trimmed by 6 bases and J by 6 bases, leaving 18 bases between them.

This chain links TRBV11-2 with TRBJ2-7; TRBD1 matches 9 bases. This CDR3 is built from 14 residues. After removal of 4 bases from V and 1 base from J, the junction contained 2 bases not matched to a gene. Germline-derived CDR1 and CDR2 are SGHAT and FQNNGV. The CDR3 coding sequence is TGTGCCAGCAGCTCGACAGGGGGATCCTACGAGCAGTACTTC. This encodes CASSSTGGSYEQYF.

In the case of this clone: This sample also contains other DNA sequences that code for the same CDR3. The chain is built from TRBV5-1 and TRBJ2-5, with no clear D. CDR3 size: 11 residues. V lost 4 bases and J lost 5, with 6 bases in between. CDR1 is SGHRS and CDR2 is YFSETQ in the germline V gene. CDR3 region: CASSQQETQYF. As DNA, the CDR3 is TGCGCCAGCAGCCAACAGGAGACCCAGTACTTC.

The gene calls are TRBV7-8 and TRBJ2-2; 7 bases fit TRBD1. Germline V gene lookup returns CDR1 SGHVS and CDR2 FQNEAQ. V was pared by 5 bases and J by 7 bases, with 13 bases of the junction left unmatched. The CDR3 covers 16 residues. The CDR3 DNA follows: TGTGCCAGCAGCCCCACCGCCGGGACAGAAAGCGGGGAGCTGTTTTTT. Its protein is CASSPTAGTESGELFF.

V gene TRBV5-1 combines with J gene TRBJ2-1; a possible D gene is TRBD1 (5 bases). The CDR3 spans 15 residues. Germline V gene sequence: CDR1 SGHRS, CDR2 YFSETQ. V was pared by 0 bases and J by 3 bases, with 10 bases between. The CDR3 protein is CASSLGRVSYNEQFF. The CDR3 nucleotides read TGCGCCAGCAGCTTGGGCAGGGTAAGCTACAATGAGCAGTTCTTC. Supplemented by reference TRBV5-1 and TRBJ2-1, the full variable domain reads KAGVTQTPRYLIKTRGQQVTLSCSPISGHRSVSWYQQTPGQGLQFLFEYFSETQRNKGNFPGRFSGRQFSNSRSEMNVSTLELGDSALYLCASSLGRVSYNEQFFGPGTRLTVL.

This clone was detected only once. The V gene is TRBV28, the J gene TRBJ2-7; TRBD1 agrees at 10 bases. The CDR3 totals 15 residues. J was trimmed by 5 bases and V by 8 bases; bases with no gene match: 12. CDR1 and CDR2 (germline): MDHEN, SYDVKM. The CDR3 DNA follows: TGTGCCAGCTGTCCACCCCCCGGGACAGGGGACGAGCAGTACTTC. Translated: CASCPPPGTGDEQYF.

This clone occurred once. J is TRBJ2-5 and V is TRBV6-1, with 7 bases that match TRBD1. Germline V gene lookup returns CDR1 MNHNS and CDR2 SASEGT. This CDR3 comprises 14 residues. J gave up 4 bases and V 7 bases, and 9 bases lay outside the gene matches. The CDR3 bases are TGTGCCAGCACCCCAGGGGGACAAGCAGAGACCCAGTACTTC. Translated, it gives CASTPGGQAETQYF.

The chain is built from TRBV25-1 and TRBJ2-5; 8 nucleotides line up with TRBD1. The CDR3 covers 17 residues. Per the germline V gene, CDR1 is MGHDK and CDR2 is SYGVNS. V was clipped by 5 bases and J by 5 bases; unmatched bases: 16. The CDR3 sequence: CASSFGPLGRGQETQYF. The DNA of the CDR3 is TGTGCCAGCAGTTTCGGCCCCTTAGGCAGGGGGCAGGAGACCCAGTACTTC. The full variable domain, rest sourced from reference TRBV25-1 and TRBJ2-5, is EADIYQTPRYLVIGTGKKITLECSQTMGHDKMYWYQQDPGMELHLIHYSYGVNSTEKGDLSSESTVSRIRTEHFPLTLESARPSHTSQYLCASSFGPLGRGQETQYFGPGTRLLVL.

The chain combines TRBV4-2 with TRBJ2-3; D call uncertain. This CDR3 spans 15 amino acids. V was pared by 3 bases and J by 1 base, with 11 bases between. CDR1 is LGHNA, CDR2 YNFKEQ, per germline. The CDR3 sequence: CASSHERSGTDTQYF. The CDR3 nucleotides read TGTGCCAGCAGCCATGAGCGATCGGGCACAGATACGCAGTATTTT.

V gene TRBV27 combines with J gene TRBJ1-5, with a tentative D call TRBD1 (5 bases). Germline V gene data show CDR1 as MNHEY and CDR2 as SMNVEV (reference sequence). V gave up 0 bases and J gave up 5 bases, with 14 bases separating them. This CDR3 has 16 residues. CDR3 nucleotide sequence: TGTGCCAGCAGTTTATCCCGGGACTTGGTTTATCAGCCCCAGCATTTT. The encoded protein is CASSLSRDLVYQPQHF.